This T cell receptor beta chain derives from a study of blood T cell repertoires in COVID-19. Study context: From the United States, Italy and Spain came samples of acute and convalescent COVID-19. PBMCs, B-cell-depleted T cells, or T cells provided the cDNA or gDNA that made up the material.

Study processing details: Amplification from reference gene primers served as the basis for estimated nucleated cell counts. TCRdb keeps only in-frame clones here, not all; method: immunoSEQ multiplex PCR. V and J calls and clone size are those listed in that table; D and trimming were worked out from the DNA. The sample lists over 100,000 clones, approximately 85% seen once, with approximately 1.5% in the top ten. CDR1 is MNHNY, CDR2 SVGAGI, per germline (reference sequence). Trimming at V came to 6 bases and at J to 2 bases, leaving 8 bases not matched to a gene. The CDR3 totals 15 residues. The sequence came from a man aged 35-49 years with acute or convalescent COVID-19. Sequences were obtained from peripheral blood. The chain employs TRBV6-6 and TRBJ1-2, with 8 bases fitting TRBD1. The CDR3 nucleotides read TGTGCCAGCAGCCCGGACAGGGCCGGCAACTATGGCTACACCTTC. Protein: CASSPDRAGNYGYTF.